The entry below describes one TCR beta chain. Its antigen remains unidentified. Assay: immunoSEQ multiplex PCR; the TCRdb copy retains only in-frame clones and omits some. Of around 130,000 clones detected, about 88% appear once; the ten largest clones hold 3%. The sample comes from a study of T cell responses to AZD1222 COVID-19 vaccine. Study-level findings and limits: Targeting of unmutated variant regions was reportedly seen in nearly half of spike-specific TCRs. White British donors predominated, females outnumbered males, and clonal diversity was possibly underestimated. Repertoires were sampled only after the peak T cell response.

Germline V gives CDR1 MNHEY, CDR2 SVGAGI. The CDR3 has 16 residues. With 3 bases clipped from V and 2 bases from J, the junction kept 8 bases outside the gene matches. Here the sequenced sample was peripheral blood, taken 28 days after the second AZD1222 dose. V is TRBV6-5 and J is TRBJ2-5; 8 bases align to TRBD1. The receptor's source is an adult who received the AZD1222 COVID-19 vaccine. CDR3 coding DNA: TGTGCCAGCAGTTATTTCGGGACAGGAGATCAAGAGACCCAGTACTTC. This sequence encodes CASSYFGTGDQETQYF.